This T cell receptor (beta chain) was recorded in a study of neurological immune-mediated disorders. Overall study results and limits: Across subjects, expanded clones had no CDR3 amino acid sequences in common, pointing to private repertoires in all groups.

Trimming took 0 bases from V and 1 from J, leaving 12 bases between them. The CDR3 is made up of 15 amino acids. Germline assignment: CDR1 DFQATT and CDR2 SNEGSKA (reference sequence). Time point given: longitudinal time-point 3. Unsorted libraries came from 2 million PBMCs stored at -80 °C. TCRdb itself ran the 5' RACE reads through MiXCR, one entry per CDR3 protein. The sample has around 49,000 distinct CDR3 sequences; about 13% are singletons. This clonotype occurred a few times. What it recognizes is unknown. Source material: PBMCs. This chain links TRBV20-1 with TRBJ2-5; D is unclear. The receptor was derived from a male donor with HTLV-1-associated myelopathy (HAM/TSP). The CDR3 spells CSARDGRLPQETQYF. CDR3 in DNA: TGCAGTGCTAGAGATGGCAGATTACCCCAAGAGACCCAGTACTTC.